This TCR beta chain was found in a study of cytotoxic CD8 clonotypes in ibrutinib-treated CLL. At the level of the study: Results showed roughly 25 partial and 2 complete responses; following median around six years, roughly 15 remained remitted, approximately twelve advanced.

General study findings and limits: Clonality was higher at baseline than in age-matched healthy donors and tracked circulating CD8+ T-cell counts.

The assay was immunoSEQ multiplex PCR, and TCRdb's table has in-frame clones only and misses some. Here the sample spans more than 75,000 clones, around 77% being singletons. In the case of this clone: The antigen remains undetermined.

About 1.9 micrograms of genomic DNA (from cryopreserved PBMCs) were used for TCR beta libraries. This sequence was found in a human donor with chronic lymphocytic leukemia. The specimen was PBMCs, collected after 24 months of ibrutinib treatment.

This chain's CDR3 is CASSSEQGHLYGYTF. The DNA of the CDR3 is TGTGCCAGCAGCTCGGAGCAGGGACATTTGTATGGCTACACCTTC. The chain uses TRBV7-9 and TRBJ1-2, with a tentative D call TRBD1 (6 bases). Germline CDR1 reads SEHNR; CDR2 reads FQNEAQ (reference sequence). The CDR3 loop spans 15 amino acids. With 4 bases removed from V and 5 bases from J, the gap between germline ends came to 17 bases. Full variable domain (rest looked up from reference TRBV7-9 and TRBJ1-2): DTGVSQNPRHKITKRGQNVTFRCDPISEHNRLYWYRQTLGQGPEFLTYFQNEAQLEKSRLLSDRFSAERPKGSFSTLEIQRTEQGDSAMYLCASSSEQGHLYGYTFGSGTRLTVV.